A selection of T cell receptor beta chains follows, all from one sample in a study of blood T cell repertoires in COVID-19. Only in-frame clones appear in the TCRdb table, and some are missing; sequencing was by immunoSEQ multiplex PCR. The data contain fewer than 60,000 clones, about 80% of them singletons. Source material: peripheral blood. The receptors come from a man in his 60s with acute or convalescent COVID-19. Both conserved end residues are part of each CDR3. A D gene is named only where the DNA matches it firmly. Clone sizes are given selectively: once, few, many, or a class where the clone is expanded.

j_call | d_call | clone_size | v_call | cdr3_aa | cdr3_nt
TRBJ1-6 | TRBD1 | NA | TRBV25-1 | CASTNRGWDSPLHF | TGTGCCAGCACCAACAGGGGATGGGATTCACCCCTCCACTTT
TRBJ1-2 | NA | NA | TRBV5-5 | CATSPTGSNYGYTF | TGTGCCACCTCCCCCACGGGGTCAAACTATGGCTACACCTTC
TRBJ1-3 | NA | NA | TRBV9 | CASSVGLYGATGNTIYF | TGTGCCAGCAGCGTAGGACTGTATGGGGCTACTGGAAACACCATATATTTT
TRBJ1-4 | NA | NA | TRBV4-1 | CASSQVGGVLYEKLFF | TGCGCCAGCAGCCAAGTTGGGGGGGTATTATATGAAAAACTGTTTTTT
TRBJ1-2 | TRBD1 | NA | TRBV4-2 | CASSHTGGDGYTF | TGTGCCAGCAGCCACACAGGGGGGGATGGCTACACCTTC
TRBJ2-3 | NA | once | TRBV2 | CASTGESDTQYF | TGTGCCAGCACCGGGGAGTCAGATACGCAGTATTTT
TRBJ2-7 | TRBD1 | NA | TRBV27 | CASSSTGGPFKPNF | TGTGCCAGCAGTTCGACAGGGGGCCCGTTTAAGCCCAACTTC
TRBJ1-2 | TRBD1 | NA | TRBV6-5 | CASSHGPDRVYGYTF | TGTGCCAGCAGTCATGGCCCGGACAGGGTATATGGCTACACCTTC
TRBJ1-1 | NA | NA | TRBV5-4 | CASQPSGGWMNTEAFF | TGTGCCAGCCAACCGTCGGGGGGCTGGATGAACACTGAAGCTTTCTTT
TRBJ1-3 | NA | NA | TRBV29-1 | CSVYKGTTGNTIYF | TGCAGCGTTTATAAAGGGACTACGGGAAACACCATATATTTT
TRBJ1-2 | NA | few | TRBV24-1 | CATSDPNDRITGYTF | TGTGCCACCAGTGATCCCAACGACAGAATAACTGGCTACACCTTC
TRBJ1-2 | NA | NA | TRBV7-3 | CASSSIRDPSGYTF | TGTGCCAGCAGCTCCATCAGGGATCCAAGTGGCTACACCTTC
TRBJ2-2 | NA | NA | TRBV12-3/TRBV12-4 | CASSQLGGELFF | TGTGCCAGCAGCCAACTCGGGGGGGAGCTGTTTTTT
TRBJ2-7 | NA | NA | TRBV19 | CASSFRLSSYEQYF | TGTGCCAGTAGTTTCCGGTTAAGCTCCTACGAGCAGTACTTC
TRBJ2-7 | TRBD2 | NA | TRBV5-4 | CASSSYSGGVYEQYF | TGTGCCAGCAGCTCTTATAGCGGGGGGGTCTACGAGCAGTACTTC
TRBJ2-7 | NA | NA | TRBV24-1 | CATSDSGVNEQYF | TGTGCCACCAGTGATTCAGGGGTCAACGAGCAGTACTTC
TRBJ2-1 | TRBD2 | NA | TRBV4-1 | CASSQEGPAGPNNEQFF | TGCGCCAGCAGCCAAGAAGGCCCAGCGGGGCCCAACAATGAGCAGTTCTTC
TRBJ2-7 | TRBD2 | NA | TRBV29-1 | CSVLVAGGSYEQYF | TGCAGCGTTCTAGTAGCGGGGGGTTCCTACGAGCAGTACTTC
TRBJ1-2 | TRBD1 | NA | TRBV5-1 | CASSQGQNYGYTF | TGCGCCAGCAGCCAGGGACAGAACTATGGCTACACCTTC
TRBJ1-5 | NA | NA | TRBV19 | CASSIMNQGHNQPQHF | TGTGCCAGTAGTATAATGAATCAGGGCCACAATCAGCCCCAGCATTTT
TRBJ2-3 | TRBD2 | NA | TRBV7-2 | CASSPRLAGNRDTQYF | TGTGCCAGCAGCCCACGACTAGCGGGGAATCGAGATACGCAGTATTTT
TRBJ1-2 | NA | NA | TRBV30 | CAWRNWGEYTF | TGTGCCTGGAGGAACTGGGGGGAGTACACCTTC
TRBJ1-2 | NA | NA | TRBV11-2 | CASSLGDYGYTF | TGTGCCAGCAGCTTGGGAGACTATGGCTACACCTTC
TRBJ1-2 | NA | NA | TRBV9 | CASSSEGVTNYGYTF | TGTGCCAGCAGCTCCGAGGGGGTAACTAACTATGGCTACACCTTC
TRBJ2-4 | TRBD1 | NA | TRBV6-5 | CASSISTGDQNIQYF | TGTGCCAGCAGTATATCGACAGGGGACCAAAACATTCAGTACTTC
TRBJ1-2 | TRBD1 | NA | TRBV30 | CAWARDRGSFFDGYTF | TGTGCCTGGGCCCGGGACAGGGGAAGTTTCTTCGATGGCTACACCTTC
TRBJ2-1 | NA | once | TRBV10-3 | CAISESRVTRGGYNEQFF | TGTGCCATCAGTGAGTCTAGAGTCACTAGAGGGGGTTACAATGAGCAGTTCTTC
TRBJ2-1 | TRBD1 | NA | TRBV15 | CATYSRGTDGNEQFF | TGTGCCACCTACTCGAGAGGGACAGATGGCAATGAGCAGTTCTTC
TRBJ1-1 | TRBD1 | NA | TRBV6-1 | CASSGTGIDLGTEAFF | TGTGCCAGCAGTGGGACAGGGATCGACCTTGGGACTGAAGCTTTCTTT
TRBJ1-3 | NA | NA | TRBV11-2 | CASSQYQAGNTIYF | TGTGCCAGCAGCCAATACCAGGCTGGAAACACCATATATTTT
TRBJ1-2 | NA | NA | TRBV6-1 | CASSDGLGAYGYTF | TGTGCCAGCAGTGACGGACTAGGTGCATATGGCTACACCTTC
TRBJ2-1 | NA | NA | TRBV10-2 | CASNRYGPGHPYNEQFF | TGCGCCAGCAATAGATATGGGCCCGGACACCCGTACAATGAGCAGTTCTTC
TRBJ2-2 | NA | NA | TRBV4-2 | CASSQGRGNTGELFF | TGTGCCAGCAGCCAAGGGCGGGGAAACACCGGGGAGCTGTTTTTT
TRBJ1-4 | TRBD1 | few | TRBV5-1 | CASSPGDSNEKLFF | TGCGCCAGCAGCCCCGGGGACAGTAATGAAAAACTGTTTTTT
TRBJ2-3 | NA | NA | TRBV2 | CASSGGGGASDTQYF | TGTGCCAGCAGTGGGGGTGGGGGGGCCTCTGATACGCAGTATTTT
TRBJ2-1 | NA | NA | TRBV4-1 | CASSQDVGLYNEQFF | TGCGCCAGCAGCCAAGATGTGGGCCTATACAATGAGCAGTTCTTC
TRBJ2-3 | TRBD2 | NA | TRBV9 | CASSVALGRPGGLPDTQYF | TGTGCCAGCAGCGTAGCATTAGGGAGGCCGGGGGGGCTTCCGGATACGCAGTATTTT
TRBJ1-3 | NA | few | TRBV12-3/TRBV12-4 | CASSRRGTIYF | TGTGCCAGCAGCCGCCGGGGCACCATATATTTT
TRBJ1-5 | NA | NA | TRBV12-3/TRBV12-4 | CASSHRENQPQHF | TGTGCCAGCAGTCACAGGGAAAATCAGCCCCAGCATTTT
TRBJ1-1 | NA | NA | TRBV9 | CASSVETDWTEAFF | TGTGCCAGCAGCGTAGAGACAGATTGGACTGAAGCTTTCTTT
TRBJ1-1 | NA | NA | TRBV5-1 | CASNGVDTEAFF | TGCGCCAGCAACGGAGTTGATACTGAAGCTTTCTTT
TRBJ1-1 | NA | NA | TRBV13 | CASTLAQSEAFF | TGTGCCAGCACCCTAGCCCAGTCTGAAGCTTTCTTT
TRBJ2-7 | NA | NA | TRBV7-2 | CASSLKPLGYSSYEQYF | TGTGCCAGCAGCTTAAAGCCCCTAGGTTATAGCTCCTACGAGCAGTACTTC
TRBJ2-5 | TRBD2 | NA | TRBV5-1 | CASSFSGGALETQYF | TGCGCCAGCAGCTTTAGCGGGGGGGCCTTGGAGACCCAGTACTTC
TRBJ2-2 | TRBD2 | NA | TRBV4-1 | CASSRESGGYGGELFF | TGCGCCAGCAGCCGAGAAAGCGGGGGGTATGGCGGGGAGCTGTTTTTT
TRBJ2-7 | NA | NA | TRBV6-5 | CASRRGSYEQYF | TGTGCCAGCAGACGGGGAAGCTACGAGCAGTACTTC
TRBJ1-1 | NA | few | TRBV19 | CASTVGGTSTEAFF | TGTGCCAGTACCGTCGGGGGAACGAGCACTGAAGCTTTCTTT
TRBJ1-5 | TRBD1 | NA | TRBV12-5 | CASGSGQGALNQPQHF | TGTGCTAGTGGCTCCGGACAGGGGGCCCTCAATCAGCCCCAGCATTTT
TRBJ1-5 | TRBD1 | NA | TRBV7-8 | CATGIGQGGQPQHF | TGTGCCACCGGTATAGGACAGGGAGGCCAGCCCCAGCATTTT
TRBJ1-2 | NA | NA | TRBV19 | CASSENADIYGYTF | TGTGCCAGTAGTGAGAATGCGGACATCTATGGCTACACCTTC
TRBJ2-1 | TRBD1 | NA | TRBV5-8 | CASSYRDRGSNEQFF | TGTGCCAGCAGCTACCGGGACAGGGGTTCTAATGAGCAGTTCTTC
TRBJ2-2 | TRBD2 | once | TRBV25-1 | CASSEAGGKAGELFF | TGTGCCAGCAGTGAGGCGGGGGGTAAGGCCGGGGAGCTGTTTTTT
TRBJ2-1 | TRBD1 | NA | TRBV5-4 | CATQRDRNFDEQFF | TGTGCCACCCAGAGGGACAGAAATTTTGATGAGCAGTTCTTC
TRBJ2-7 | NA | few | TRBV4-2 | CASSQDQGYYEQYF | TGTGCCAGCAGCCAAGATCAGGGATATTACGAGCAGTACTTC
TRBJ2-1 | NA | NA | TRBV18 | CASSPLPVDEQFF | TGTGCCAGCTCACCACTCCCTGTAGATGAGCAGTTCTTC
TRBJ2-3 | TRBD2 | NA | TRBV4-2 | CASSQELAGGPYNTDTQYF | TGTGCCAGCAGCCAAGAATTAGCGGGGGGGCCTTATAACACAGATACGCAGTATTTT
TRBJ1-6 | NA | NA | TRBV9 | CASSVGSGRELVSSPLHF | TGTGCCAGCAGCGTGGGTAGCGGCAGGGAACTGGTTTCTTCACCCCTCCACTTT
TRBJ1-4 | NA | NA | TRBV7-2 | CASSPTVGTGRNEKLFF | TGTGCCAGCAGCCCCACGGTAGGAACAGGGAGAAATGAAAAACTGTTTTTT